At least ten counts were recorded for the clone carrying this TCR beta chain. The data originate from a study of T-cell reconstitution after alpha-beta-depleted transplantation in children. Library preparation (for TCRbeta) was performed with unique molecular identifiers. TCRdb independently ran MiXCR on the PCR reads; one entry per CDR3 protein. Among approximately 50,000 distinct CDR3 sequences listed, around 50% were seen once. The source is a boy less than two years old with SCID, due to receive a stem cell transplant. Sequences were derived from peripheral blood, sampled before TCRalphabeta/CD19-depleted stem cell transplant.

CDR3 sequence: CASSFIYGYTF. The CDR3 nucleotides are TGTGCCAGCAGCTTCATCTATGGCTACACCTTC. The gene calls are TRBV7-9 and TRBJ1-2; D is undetermined. V was trimmed by 3 bases and J by 4 bases, leaving 3 bases between them. The CDR3 totals 11 residues. Germline CDR1 and CDR2: SEHNR and FQNEAQ (reference sequence).